The T cell receptor (beta chain) described here comes from a study of cytomegalovirus exposure and HLA in healthy donors. Overall study context: HLA-typed donors were the source of 82 million or so unique TCRs, which an early data release held. Genotyping showed roughly 77% of 300 to 450 donors falling in the Caucasian-associated ancestry cluster.

On this clone itself: Its antigen is currently unknown.

Broader study findings: A classifier reportedly called cytomegalovirus status with high sensitivity and specificity.

60 Vbeta and 13 Jbeta primers were used in PCR. Assay used: immunoSEQ multiplex PCR; TCRdb lists only in-frame clones, some missing. The repertoire holds 150,000 to 200,000 clones, with roughly 78% as singletons. The source material was PBMCs. This clonotype originated in a woman in her thirties or forties in good health and CMV-seronegative.

The CDR3 region has the DNA TGTGCCAGCAGCTTAGAGGGGGGGCCGAACACCGGGGAGCTGTTTTTT. The encoded protein is CASSLEGGPNTGELFF. V usage is TRBV7-6 and J usage is TRBJ2-2; D is possibly TRBD2 (7 bases). The CDR3 is 16 residues long. Germline CDR1 and CDR2: SGHVS and FNYEAQ. V lost 1 base, J lost 0 bases, and 9 bases lay in between.